This entry describes one T cell receptor (beta chain). Antigen unknown. The record originates from a study of cytotoxic CD8 clonotypes in ibrutinib-treated CLL. On the study more broadly: Results showed approximately 25 partial and 2 complete responses; following median approximately 73 months, around 15 remained remitted, approximately twelve advanced. Response samples followed a median around 11 months of treatment, range 6 to 36. Overall study findings and caveats: Starting clonality was above that of age-matched healthy donors and tracked circulating CD8+ T-cell counts. Clonality increased at ibrutinib response, then returned toward baseline at progression.

The V gene lost 3 bases and the J gene lost 3 bases, with 23 bases spanning the gap. Germline CDR1 SSHAT, CDR2 FNYEAQ (reference sequence). This CDR3 has 18 residues. Sequenced by immunoSEQ multiplex PCR; TCRdb stores in-frame clones only, minus some. The table includes over 45,000 clones, 50% to 60% detected once. The chain has TRBV7-7 and TRBJ1-2; the D is unclear. Here the sequenced sample was PBMCs, taken at disease progression, from a patient treated with ibrutinib. The TCR originated in a human donor with chronic lymphocytic leukemia. For the CDR3, the DNA is TGTGCCAGCAGCTTCAGAAGGGTACGCGATCGTGAGGACTATGGCTACACCTTC. As protein: CASSFRRVRDREDYGYTF.